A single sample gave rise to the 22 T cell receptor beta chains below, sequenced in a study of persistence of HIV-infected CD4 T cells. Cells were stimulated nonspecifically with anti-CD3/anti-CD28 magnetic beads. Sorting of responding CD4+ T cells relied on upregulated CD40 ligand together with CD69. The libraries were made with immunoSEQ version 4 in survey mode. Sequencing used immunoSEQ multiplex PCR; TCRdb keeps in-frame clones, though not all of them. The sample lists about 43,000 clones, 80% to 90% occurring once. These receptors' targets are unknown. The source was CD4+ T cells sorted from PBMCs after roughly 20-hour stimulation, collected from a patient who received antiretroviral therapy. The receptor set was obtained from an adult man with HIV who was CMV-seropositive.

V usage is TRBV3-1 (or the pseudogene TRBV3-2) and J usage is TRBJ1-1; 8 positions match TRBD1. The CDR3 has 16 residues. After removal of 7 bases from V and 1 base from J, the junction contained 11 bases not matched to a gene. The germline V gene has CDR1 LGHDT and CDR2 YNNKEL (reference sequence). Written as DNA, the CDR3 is TGTGCCAGCACAGGGGGCATGGGGGCTTCGAACACTGAAGCTTTCTTT. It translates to CASTGGMGASNTEAFF.

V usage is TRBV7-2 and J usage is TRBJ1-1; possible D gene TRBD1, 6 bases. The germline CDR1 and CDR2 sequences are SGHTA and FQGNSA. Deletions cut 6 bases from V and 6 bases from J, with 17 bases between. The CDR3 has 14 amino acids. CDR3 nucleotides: TGTGCCAGCAGTCAACAGGGCGGAGTCGCTGAAGCTTTCTTT. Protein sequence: CASSQQGGVAEAFF. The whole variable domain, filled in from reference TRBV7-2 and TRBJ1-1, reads GAGVSQSPSNKVTEKGKDVELRCDPISGHTALYWYRQSLGQGLEFLIYFQGNSAPDKSGLPSDRFSAERTGGSVSTLTIQRTQQEDSAVYLCASSQQGGVAEAFFGQGTRLTVV.

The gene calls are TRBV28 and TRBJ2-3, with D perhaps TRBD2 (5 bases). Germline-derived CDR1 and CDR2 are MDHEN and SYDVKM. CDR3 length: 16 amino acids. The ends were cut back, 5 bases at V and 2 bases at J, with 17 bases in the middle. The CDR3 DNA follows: TGTGCCAGCAGTGCCCCTAGAGGGAGTGACACAGATACGCAGTATTTT. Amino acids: CASSAPRGSDTDTQYF.

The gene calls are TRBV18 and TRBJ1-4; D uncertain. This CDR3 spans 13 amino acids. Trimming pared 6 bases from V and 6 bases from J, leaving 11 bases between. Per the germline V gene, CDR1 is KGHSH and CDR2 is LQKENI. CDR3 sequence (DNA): TGTGCCAGCTCGCCGGACGTAGATGAAAAACTGTTTTTT. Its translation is CASSPDVDEKLFF.

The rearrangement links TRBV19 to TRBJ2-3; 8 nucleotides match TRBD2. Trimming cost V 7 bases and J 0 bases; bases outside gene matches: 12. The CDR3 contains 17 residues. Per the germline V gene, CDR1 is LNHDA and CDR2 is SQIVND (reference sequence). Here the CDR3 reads CASTTTRVAGSTDTQYF. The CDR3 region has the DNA TGTGCCAGTACCACAACTAGAGTAGCGGGGAGCACAGATACGCAGTATTTT.

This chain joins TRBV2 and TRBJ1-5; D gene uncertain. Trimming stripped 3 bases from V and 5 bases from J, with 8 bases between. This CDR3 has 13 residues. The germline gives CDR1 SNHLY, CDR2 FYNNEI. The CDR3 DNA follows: TGTGCCAGCAGTGAGGAGGGTTATCAGCCCCAGCATTTT. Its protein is CASSEEGYQPQHF.

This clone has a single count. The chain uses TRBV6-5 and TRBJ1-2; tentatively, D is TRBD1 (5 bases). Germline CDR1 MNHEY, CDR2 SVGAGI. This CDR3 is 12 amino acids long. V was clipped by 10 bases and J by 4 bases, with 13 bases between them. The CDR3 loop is CATQEGLYGYTF. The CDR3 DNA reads TGTGCCACCCAAGAGGGACTCTATGGCTACACCTTC.

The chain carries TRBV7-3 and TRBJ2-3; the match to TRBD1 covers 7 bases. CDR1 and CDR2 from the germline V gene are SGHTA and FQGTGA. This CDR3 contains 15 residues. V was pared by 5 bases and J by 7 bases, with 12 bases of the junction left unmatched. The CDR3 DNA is TGTGCCAGCAGCCGCACCGGGACAGAAGCAAATACGCAGTATTTT. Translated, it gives CASSRTGTEANTQYF.

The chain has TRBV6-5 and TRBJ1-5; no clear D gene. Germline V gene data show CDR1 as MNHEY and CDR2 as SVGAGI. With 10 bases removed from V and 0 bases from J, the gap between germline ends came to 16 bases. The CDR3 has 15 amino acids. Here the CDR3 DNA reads TGTGCCACCGGGTCTGAGCCTCTTAGCAATCAGCCCCAGCATTTT. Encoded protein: CATGSEPLSNQPQHF.

CDR3 in amino acids: CASSLPDTYLGESEAFF. DNA for the CDR3: TGTGCCAGCAGTCTTCCTGACACTTACCTCGGGGAGTCTGAAGCTTTCTTT. The chain carries TRBV25-1 and TRBJ1-1; D uncertain. Germline V CDR1 and CDR2: MGHDK, SYGVNS. Trimming pared 5 bases from V and 6 bases from J, leaving 25 bases between. The CDR3 covers 17 residues.

The CDR3 sequence: CASSRPGQGAKNSPLHF. The CDR3 DNA follows: TGCGCCAGCAGCCGCCCGGGACAGGGGGCGAAAAATTCACCCCTCCACTTT. The gene calls are TRBV4-1 and TRBJ1-6; 12 bases line up with TRBD1. The CDR3 loop spans 17 amino acids. V lost 4 bases and J lost 7; bases outside the gene matches: 8. Germline V lookup: CDR1 MGHRA, CDR2 YSYEKL.

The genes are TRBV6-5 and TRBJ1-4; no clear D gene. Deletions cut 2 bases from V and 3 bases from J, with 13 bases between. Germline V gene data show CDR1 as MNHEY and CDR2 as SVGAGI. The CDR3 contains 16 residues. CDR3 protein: CASSYGRWRANEKLFF. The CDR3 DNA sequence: TGTGCCAGCAGTTACGGGCGATGGAGGGCTAATGAAAAACTGTTTTTT.

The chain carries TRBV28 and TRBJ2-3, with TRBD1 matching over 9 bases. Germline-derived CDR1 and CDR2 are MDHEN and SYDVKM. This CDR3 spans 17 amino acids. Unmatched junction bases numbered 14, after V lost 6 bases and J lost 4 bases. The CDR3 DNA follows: TGTGCCAGCAGCCTCCTTGTGGGGACAGGGCGATCAGATACGCAGTATTTT. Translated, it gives CASSLLVGTGRSDTQYF.

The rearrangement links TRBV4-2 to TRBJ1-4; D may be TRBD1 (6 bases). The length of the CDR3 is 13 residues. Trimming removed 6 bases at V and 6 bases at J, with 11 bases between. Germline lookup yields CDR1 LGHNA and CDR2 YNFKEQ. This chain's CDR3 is CASRQGSDEKLFF. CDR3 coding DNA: TGTGCCAGCAGACAGGGTTCGGATGAAAAACTGTTTTTT.

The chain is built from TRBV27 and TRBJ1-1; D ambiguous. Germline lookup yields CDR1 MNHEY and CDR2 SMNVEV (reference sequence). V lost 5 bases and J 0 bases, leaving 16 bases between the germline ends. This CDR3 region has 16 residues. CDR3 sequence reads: CASSLLQPRMNTEAFF. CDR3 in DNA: TGTGCCAGCAGTCTCCTTCAACCCCGCATGAACACTGAAGCTTTCTTT.

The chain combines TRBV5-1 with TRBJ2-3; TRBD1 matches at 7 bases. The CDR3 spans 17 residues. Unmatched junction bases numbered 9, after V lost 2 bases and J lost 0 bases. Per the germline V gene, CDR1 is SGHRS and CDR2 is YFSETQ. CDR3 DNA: TGCGCCAGCAGCTTCGGGACAGCGATGATCAGCACAGATACGCAGTATTTT. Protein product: CASSFGTAMISTDTQYF.

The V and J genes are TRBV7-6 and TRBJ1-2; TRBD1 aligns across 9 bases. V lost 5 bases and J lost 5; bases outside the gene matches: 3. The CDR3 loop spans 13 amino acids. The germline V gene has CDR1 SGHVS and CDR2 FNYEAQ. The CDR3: CASSAGQGYGYTF. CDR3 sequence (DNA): TGTGCCAGCAGCGCCGGACAGGGGTATGGCTACACCTTC.

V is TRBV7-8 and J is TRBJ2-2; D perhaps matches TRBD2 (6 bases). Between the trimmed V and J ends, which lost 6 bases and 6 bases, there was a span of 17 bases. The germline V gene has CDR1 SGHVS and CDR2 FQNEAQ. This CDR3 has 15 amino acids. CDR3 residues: CASRGGAAVAGELFF. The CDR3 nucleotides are TGTGCCAGCAGGGGGGGTGCGGCCGTCGCCGGGGAGCTGTTTTTT.

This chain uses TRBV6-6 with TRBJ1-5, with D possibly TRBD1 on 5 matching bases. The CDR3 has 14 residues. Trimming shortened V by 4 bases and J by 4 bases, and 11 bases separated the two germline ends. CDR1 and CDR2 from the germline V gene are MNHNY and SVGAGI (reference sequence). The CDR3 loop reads CASSFGGANQPQHF. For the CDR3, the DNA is TGTGCCAGCAGTTTTGGCGGGGCAAATCAGCCCCAGCATTTT.

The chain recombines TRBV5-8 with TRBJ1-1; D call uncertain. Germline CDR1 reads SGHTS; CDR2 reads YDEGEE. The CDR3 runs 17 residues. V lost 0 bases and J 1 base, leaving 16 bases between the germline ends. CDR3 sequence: CASSLGTPARGNTEAFF. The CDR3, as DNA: TGTGCCAGCAGCTTGGGGACTCCCGCCCGAGGGAACACTGAAGCTTTCTTT.

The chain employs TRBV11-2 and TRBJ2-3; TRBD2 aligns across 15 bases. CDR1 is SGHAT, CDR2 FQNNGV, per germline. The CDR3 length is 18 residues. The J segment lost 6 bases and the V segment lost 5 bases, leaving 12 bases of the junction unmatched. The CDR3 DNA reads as TGTGCCAGCAGCCCCGGACTAGCGGGGGGGGCGATCAGGGATACGCAGTATTTT. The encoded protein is CASSPGLAGGAIRDTQYF.

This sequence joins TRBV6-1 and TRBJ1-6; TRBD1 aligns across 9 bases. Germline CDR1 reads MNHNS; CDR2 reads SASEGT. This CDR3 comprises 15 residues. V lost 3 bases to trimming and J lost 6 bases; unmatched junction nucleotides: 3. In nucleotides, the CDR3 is TGTGCCAGCAGTGAGGGACAGGGTCTTAATTCACCCCTCCACTTT. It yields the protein CASSEGQGLNSPLHF.